A single T cell receptor (beta chain) is shown here with its context. Its antigen is currently not known. The sample holds no much larger clone one base away, and base qualities are not on file. Genomic DNA was extracted from sorted cells with the Quick-DNA Microprep Kit. Amplification of TCRbeta DNA was done with the immunoSEQ hsTCRbeta kit, following the protocol from the manufacturer. TCRbeta libraries were sequenced on an Illumina MiSeq instrument. The original pipeline was this. After out-of-frame sequences were removed, 2,204,828 distinct TCRbeta sequences remained, averaging around 67,000 per individual. Each individual was scored according to the count of approximately 170 previously reported CMV-associated TCRbeta sequences and the total productive distinct TCRbeta count. A beta-binomial model was reimplemented in Python, and scikit-learn random forests with default parameters were trained on US cohort data. Classifier performance on the Belgian cohort was summarized as median AUC with percentile confidence intervals calculated over 10,000 bootstrap iterations. TCRdb holds this immuneACCESS table with in-frame rearrangements only. Some clones are missing; in checked studies, unresolved V genes explain under half, and the rest has no known cause. From that table come the V and J calls and clone size; the DNA was used to work out D and trimming. For this sample there are approximately 60,000 clones; 70% to 85% appear just once. The top ten hold over 2% of the sample.

This sample is drawn from a study of memory CD4+ T cells and cytomegalovirus serostatus (dated by TCRdb to about 2019). Background for the entire study: A total of roughly 35 healthy Belgian adults, of whom 9 were CMV seropositive and some 24 were CMV seronegative, were included in the cohort. To replicate a published TCR-based CMV serostatus classifier, the study sequenced CD4+ memory TCRbeta repertoires from a Belgian cohort whose cytomegalovirus serostatus was known. Points the paper makes about the study in general: CMV serostatus prediction reached a median bootstrapped AUC of about 0.94 with the original framework and approximately 0.92 with a US-trained random forest. The results were interpreted as suggesting that the CMV-associated TCR signature is mostly present in the CD4+ memory repertoire. Among the 150 to 200 previously reported CMV-associated TCRbeta sequences, about 71 showed up in the CD4+ memory repertoires, with each one found in between one and five individuals. On the Belgian cohort, the classifier based on the original framework reached a median bootstrapped AUC of approximately 0.95, with a 95% CI of 0.76-1.00. Only CD4+CD45RO+ memory cells were sequenced, unlike the original study, which covered naive and memory CD4+ and CD8+ populations.

A FACSAria II was used to sort memory CD4+ T cells, defined as single viable CD3+CD4+CD8-CD45RO+ cells. CMV serostatus was determined using a Roche Elecsys assay that detects serum IgG against CMV pp150, pp28, p38 and p52. Following thawing, total CD4+ T cells were enriched through positive selection using CD4 magnetic microbeads. The samples came from a different study that was designed specifically to examine the CD4+ T cell memory repertoire. Peripheral blood mononuclear cells were isolated and cryopreserved according to standard operating procedures, and serum was kept at -80 degrees C. The staining relied on CD3-PerCP (BW264/56), CD4-APC (RPA-T4), CD45RO-PE (UCHT1) and CD8-Pacific Orange (3B5) antibodies, and Sytox blue was used to exclude non-viable cells. The sequenced material came from memory CD4+ T cells from blood. The receptor was isolated from an adult in good health and CMV-seropositive.

For the CDR3, the sequence is CASRLGLAGSKIYEQYF. The sequenced DNA is TGTGCCAGCAGACTCGGACTAGCGGGGTCCAAAATCTACGAGCAGTACTTC. Recombination joined TRBV28 with TRBJ2-7; 12 bases in between match TRBD2. Taken from cysteine to phenylalanine, the CDR3 has 17 residues. Only the CDR3 DNA is retained, 51 bases long and in frame from the first base. Trimming removed 6 bases from V and 3 bases from J; the gene matches leave 12 bases unexplained. Per the germline V gene, MDHEN is the CDR1 and SYDVKM is the CDR2.